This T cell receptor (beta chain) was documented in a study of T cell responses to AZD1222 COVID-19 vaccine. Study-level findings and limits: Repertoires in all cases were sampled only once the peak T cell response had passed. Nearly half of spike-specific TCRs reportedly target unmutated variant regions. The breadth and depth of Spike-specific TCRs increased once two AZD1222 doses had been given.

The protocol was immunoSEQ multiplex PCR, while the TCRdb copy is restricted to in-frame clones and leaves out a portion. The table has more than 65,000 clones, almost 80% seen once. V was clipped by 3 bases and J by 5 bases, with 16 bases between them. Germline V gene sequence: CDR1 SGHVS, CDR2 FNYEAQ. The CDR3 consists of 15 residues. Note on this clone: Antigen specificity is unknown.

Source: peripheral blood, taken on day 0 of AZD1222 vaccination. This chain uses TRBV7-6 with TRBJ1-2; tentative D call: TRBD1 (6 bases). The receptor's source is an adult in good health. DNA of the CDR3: TGTGCCAGCAGCTTTATACAGGGACCGGAGTATGGCTACACCTTC. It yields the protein CASSFIQGPEYGYTF.